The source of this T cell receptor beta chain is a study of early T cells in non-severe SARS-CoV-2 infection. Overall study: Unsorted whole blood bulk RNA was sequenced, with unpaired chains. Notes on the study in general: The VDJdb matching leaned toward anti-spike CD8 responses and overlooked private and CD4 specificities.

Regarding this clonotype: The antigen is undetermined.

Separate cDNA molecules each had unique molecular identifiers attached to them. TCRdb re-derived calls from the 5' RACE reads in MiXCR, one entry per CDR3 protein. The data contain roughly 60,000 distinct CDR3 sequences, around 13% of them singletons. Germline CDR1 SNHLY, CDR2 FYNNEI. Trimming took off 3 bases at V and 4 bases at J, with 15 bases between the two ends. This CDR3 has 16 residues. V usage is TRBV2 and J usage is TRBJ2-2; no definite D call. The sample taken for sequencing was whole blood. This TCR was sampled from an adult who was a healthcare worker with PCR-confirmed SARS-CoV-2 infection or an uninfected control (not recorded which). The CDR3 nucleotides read TGTGCCAGCAGTGAGTGTTGGGGATGCGGCACCGGGGAGCTGTTTTTT. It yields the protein CASSECWGCGTGELFF.